This entry concerns a single TCR beta chain. There is no known antigen for this receptor. Base qualities are not at hand, and no much larger clone is one base apart. Sequences SEHNR (CDR1) and FQNEAQ (CDR2) are obtained from the germline V gene (reference sequence). Including the terminal cysteine and phenylalanine, the CDR3 comprises 14 residues. The CDR3 DNA has 42 bases and is translated from base 1. The V end loses 10 bases and the J end loses 2 bases, and a stretch of 16 bases separates them. This record belongs to a study of CD8 T cells in Susac syndrome (dated by TCRdb to between 2018 and 2021). Concerning the study at large: The study used repertoire sequencing to test whether antigen drove CD8+ T cell activation and differentiation in Susac syndrome.

RNA was extracted using the RNeasy kit, and roughly 0.45 to 1 microgram was reverse transcribed with random hexamers. The immunoSEQ multiplex PCR assay, which covers 54 Vbeta and 13 Jbeta segments, was used to amplify TCR beta CDR3 regions. PCR amplification bias was corrected by using a synthetic template baseline for primer optimization and computational correction. The paper's data handling went like this. Only productive sequences were kept, with reads annotated to V, D and J genes according to IMGT and analyzed in immunoSEQ Analyzer. To calculate clonality, Shannon entropy was normalized by log2 of the number of productive unique sequences and then subtracted from one. Public and private clones were assessed among the 100 most prevalent clones of each patient and control. Clones were defined as Susac-specific when absent from the healthy and MS cohorts, from 1052 published viral clones and from other ImmuneACCESS disease sequences. The raw public data were reprocessed by TCRdb itself: fastp quality trimming at Q25, MiXCR clonotype calling, in-frame beta chains only. Here each entry gathers all rows of one CDR3 protein and keeps the most common genes and DNA. The V and J calls here are based on TCRdb, not the publication. Within this sample are roughly 200,000 distinct CDR3 sequences, with roughly 92% of them counted one time only. The top ten constitute around 0.1% of the sample.

What the research found in general, with its limitations: The number of individuals in the TCR sequencing and HLA analysis was acknowledged as relatively small.

High-throughput TCR beta sequencing profiled peripheral blood CD8+ and CD4+ T cells from healthy donors, Susac syndrome patients and multiple sclerosis patients. Healthy donors were age- and sex-matched controls. Bulk CD8+ and CD4+ T cells were purified by magnetic negative isolation, while CD8+ TEMRA cells were enriched using FACS. Blood was drawn into EDTA tubes, processed within 24 hours, and PBMCs were isolated by density gradient centrifugation. PBMCs destined for TCR sequencing were cryopreserved in liquid nitrogen and later thawed in a 37 °C water bath. The sorted or isolated CD4+, CD8+ and CD8+ TEMRA cells reached a purity of at least 90%.

Source material: CD4+ T cells from PBMCs. The receptor comes from a human donor in good health. The rearrangement joined TRBV7-9 to TRBJ2-3; a weak D assignment points to TRBD2 (5 bases agree). The CDR3 protein sequence reads: CATQAGLPTDTQYF. Read as DNA, the sequence is TGTGCCACCCAGGCAGGACTCCCCACAGATACGCAGTATTTT.